This entry is about one TCR beta chain. The antigen is undetermined. Germline CDR1 reads MGHRA; CDR2 reads YSYEKL. The ends were cut back, 1 base at V and 3 bases at J, with 10 bases in the middle. There are 14 residues in the CDR3. This sample was included in a study of CD8 T cells in ankylosing spondylitis. One entry per CDR3 protein results from TCRdb running MiXCR on the 5' RACE reads. The sample consists of around 770,000 distinct CDR3 sequences, 15% to 20% of them appearing once. Findings and caveats of the study: Ankylosing spondylitis blood appeared to carry a characteristic TCR beta motif of under ten highly homologous variants. Both synovial fluid and blood in reactive arthritis had previously been reported to carry some motif variants. The clones that were linked to disease were reported to be significantly enriched in matched synovial fluid samples from ankylosing spondylitis patients.

This TCR came from a male donor with ankylosing spondylitis. This chain links TRBV4-1 with TRBJ2-7; a weak D match, TRBD1 (5 bases). The sample consisted of blood, either unsorted or a sorted T cell fraction (not recorded which). The CDR3 protein is CASSQGQGFYEQYF. CDR3 bases: TGCGCCAGCAGCCAAGGGCAGGGATTCTACGAGCAGTACTTC.